This T cell receptor (beta chain) was profiled in a study of blood T cells in healthy people across ages (dated by TCRdb to the mid-2010s). For the study in its entirety: In model experiments, roughly one uniquely barcoded TCR beta cDNA molecule per two T cells was captured by template switching. Age-related changes in TCR beta repertoire diversity were measured in the study by deep sequencing normalized with unique cDNA molecular identifiers. The donors were divided into four age groups: young (average approximately 17 years), middle-aged (approximately 41), aged (about 62) and long-lived (roughly 88). Donors of different ages were randomly distributed across sequencing lanes to avoid experimental bias. The study analyzed two additional independent replicas of 1 million unique cDNA reads from the same blood draw for two donors, one aged 18 to 30 and one aged 80 or older.

The full study reports these points: Estimates of total diversity from one million sequenced T cells were regarded as lower bounds and underestimates. Conclusive comparison of naive and antigen-experienced compartments was prevented by the profiling of bulk unsorted PBMCs. As age increased, observed TCR beta diversity per million T cells dropped in a roughly linear way, and a significant reduction was already evident by age approximately 40. There was a strong correlation between observed TCR beta diversity and the percentage of naive T cells measured by flow cytometry. Because the CMV infection status of the donors was unknown, age-related changes in expanded clonotypes may potentially have been confounded. The long-lived group showed more naive CD4+ T cells, fewer expanded clones and increased TCR diversity than the aged group, suggesting age selection.

With regard to this clonotype: The clone's antigen remains unknown. No quality values exist for individual bases; no much larger clone is one base distant.

Trimming takes 4 bases from V and 2 bases from J, and the germline ends sit 13 bases apart. There are 15 amino acids in the CDR3, from cysteine to phenylalanine inclusive. The kept DNA is CDR3 alone, 45 bases in frame from the first base. Per the germline V gene, SGDLS is the CDR1 and YYNGEE is the CDR2. The protocol used for the library was 5' RACE. The instrument was an Illumina HiSeq 2500. The second PCR ran for about 7 to 11 cycles and used a J-beta primer mix along with a sample-barcoded 5' primer. Each TCR beta cDNA molecule received a unique molecular identifier from a template-switch 5' adaptor carrying 12 random nucleotides. Each sample yielded at least 3 million CDR3-containing paired-end reads. First-strand cDNA synthesis was performed from all RNA using the Mint cDNA synthesis kit, with priming by a TRBC-specific oligonucleotide. All cDNA was treated with uracil-DNA glycosylase and then went through a first 18-cycle PCR with the universal primers M1SS and BC2_uni_R. The paper's processing steps were these. For normalization, 1 million high-quality reads, each with a distinct molecular identifier, were randomly selected from each sample. Instead of being binned into consensus sequences, reads with shared molecular identifiers were discarded. MiTCR, run with a Q25 quality threshold and the strictest error-elimination algorithm, handled CDR3 identification, clonotype clustering and error correction. A nonparametric unseen species model with Euler transformation was used to estimate lower-bound total TCR beta diversity. TCRdb ran its own pipeline on the public reads, namely fastp trimming at Q25 and MiXCR clone calling, and kept in-frame beta chains. Every entry covers one CDR3 protein and lists the most common genes and DNA from its rows. These V and J calls are TCRdb output, not the study's own analysis. In this sample the table shows about a million distinct CDR3 sequences, less than 45% of which occur a single time. The ten largest clones add up to under 15% of the sample.

The roughly 38 donors, aged roughly 6 to 95 years, were systemically healthy Caucasian individuals from Russia. Roughly 9 milliliters of peripheral blood were drawn from each donor into EDTA-treated Vacutainer tubes. Ficoll-Paque density-gradient centrifugation was used to isolate PBMCs, with at least 7 million obtained per sample. Trizol reagent was used to extract total RNA from the PBMCs, yielding at least 5.5 micrograms per sample. For every donor, flow cytometry on a PBMC aliquot measured the percentage of naive CD45RAhigh/CD27high T cells. Sequencing input: blood. The chain couples TRBV9 to TRBJ1-5; the D gene cannot be named for sure. The sequence was obtained from a man between 18 and 35 years old in good health. CDR3 protein: CASSPRVDGNQPQHF. At the DNA level, the sequence is TGTGCCAGCAGCCCACGGGTGGACGGCAATCAGCCCCAGCATTTT. The CDR3, completed at both ends by the reference TRBV9 and TRBJ1-5 genes, gives the full variable domain DSGVTQTPKHLITATGQRVTLRCSPRSGDLSVYWYQQSLDQGLQFLIQYYNGEERAKGNILERFSAQQFPDLHSELNLSSLELGDSALYFCASSPRVDGNQPQHFGDGTRLSIL.